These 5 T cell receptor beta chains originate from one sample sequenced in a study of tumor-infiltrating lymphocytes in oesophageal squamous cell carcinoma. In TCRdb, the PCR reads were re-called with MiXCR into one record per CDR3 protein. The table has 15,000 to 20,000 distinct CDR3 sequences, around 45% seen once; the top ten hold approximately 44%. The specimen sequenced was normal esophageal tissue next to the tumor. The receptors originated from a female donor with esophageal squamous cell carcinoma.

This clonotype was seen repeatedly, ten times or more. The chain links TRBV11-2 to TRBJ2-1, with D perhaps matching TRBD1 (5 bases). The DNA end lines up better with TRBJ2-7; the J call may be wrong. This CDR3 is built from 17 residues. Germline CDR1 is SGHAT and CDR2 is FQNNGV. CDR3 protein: CASSPSTVAAGAYEQYF. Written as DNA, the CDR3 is TGTGCCAGCAGCCCGAGCACAGTGGCGGCTGGGGCTTACGAGCAGTACTTC.

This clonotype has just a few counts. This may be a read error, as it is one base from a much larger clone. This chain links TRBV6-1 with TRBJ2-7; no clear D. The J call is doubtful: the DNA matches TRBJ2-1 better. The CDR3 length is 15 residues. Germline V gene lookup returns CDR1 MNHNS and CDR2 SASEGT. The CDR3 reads CASSSSRPIYYEQFF. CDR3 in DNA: TGTGCCAGCAGTTCGTCCAGGCCTATATACTACGAGCAGTTCTTC.

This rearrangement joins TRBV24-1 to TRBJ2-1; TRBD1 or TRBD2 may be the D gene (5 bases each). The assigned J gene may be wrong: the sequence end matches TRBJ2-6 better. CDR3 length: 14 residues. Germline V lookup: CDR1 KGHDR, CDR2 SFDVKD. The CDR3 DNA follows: TGTGCCACCAGTGGAGGGGTCGGGGCCAACGTCCTGACTTTC. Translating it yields CATSGGVGANVLTF.

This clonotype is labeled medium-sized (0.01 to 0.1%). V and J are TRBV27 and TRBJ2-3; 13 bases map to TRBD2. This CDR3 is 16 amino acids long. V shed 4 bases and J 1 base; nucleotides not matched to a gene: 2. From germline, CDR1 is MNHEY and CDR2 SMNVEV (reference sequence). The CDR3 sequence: CASSSGLAGGTDTQYF. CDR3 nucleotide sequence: TGTGCCAGCAGTTCCGGACTAGCGGGAGGCACAGATACGCAGTATTTT.

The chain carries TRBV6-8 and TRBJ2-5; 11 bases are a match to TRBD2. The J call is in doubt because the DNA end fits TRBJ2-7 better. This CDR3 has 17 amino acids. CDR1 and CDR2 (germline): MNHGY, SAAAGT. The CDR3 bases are TGTGCCAGCAGTGGGCTGGCTTCGGGACTAGCGGACTACGAGCAGTACTTC. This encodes CASSGLASGLADYEQYF.